This T cell receptor (beta chain) derives from a study of T-cell reconstitution after alpha-beta-depleted transplantation in children. On this clonotype: Its specificity is unknown. A read error may be the cause here, since a much bigger clone is one base away.

General study results and limits: From newly produced T cells came most of the T-cell counts and diversity one year after transplant.

Molecular barcoding with unique molecular identifiers was used for the TCRbeta library. In TCRdb, the PCR reads were re-called with MiXCR into one record per CDR3 protein. Among some 840,000 distinct CDR3 sequences listed, less than 20% were seen once. The source was PBMCs, mostly from graft donor cells, collected 360 days after TCRalphabeta/CD19-depleted stem cell transplant. This TCR was recovered from a male patient younger than 18 who had a stem cell transplant for acute lymphoblastic leukemia, so the T cells may come from the graft donor.

CDR3 nucleotides: TGCGCCAGCTTTGCGGGGTCCGGAGATTCGCAGTATTTT. Protein sequence: CASFAGSGDSQYF. The V and J genes are TRBV5-1 and TRBJ2-3; tentative D call: TRBD2 (6 bases). There are 13 residues in the CDR3. Germline CDR1 and CDR2: SGHRS and YFSETQ.